This record looks at one T cell receptor beta chain sequence and its context. Per the germline V gene, CDR1 is SGHRS and CDR2 is YFSETQ. The CDR3 is made up of 16 amino acids. With V trimmed by 3 bases and J by 5 bases, 11 bases remained unmatched. Methods used by the authors: Reference gene primer amplification gave nucleated cell count estimates. Only in-frame clones appear in the TCRdb table, and some are missing; sequencing was by immunoSEQ multiplex PCR. V, J and clone size were drawn from that table, and D and trimming were deduced from the DNA. Here the sample spans approximately 92,000 clones, roughly 84% being singletons. This specimen comes from a study of blood T cell repertoires in COVID-19. At the level of the study: Samples taken during acute and convalescent COVID-19 were collected in the United States, Italy and Spain.

The genes are TRBV5-1 and TRBJ2-5, with 9 nucleotides matching TRBD1. Sequenced sample: peripheral blood. The receptor was isolated from a man aged 65-85 years with active or convalescent COVID-19. CDR3 sequence: CASSSTGTGSGETQYF. The CDR3 nucleotides read TGCGCCAGCAGCTCTACAGGGACAGGGAGTGGGGAGACCCAGTACTTC.